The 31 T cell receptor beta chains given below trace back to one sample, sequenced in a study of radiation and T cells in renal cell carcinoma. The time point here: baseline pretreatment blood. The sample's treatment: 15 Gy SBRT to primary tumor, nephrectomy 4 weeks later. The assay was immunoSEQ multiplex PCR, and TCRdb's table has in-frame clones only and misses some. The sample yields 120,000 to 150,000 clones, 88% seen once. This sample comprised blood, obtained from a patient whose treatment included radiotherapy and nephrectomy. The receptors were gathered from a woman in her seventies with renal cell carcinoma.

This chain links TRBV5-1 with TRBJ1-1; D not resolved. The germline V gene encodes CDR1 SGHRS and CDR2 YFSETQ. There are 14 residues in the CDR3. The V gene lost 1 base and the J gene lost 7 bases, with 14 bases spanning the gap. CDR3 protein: CASSLLVERVEAFF. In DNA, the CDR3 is TGCGCCAGCAGCTTGTTGGTGGAGAGGGTTGAAGCTTTCTTT. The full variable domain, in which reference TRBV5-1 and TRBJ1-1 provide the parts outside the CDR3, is KAGVTQTPRYLIKTRGQQVTLSCSPISGHRSVSWYQQTPGQGLQFLFEYFSETQRNKGNFPGRFSGRQFSNSRSEMNVSTLELGDSALYLCASSLLVERVEAFFGQGTRLTVV.

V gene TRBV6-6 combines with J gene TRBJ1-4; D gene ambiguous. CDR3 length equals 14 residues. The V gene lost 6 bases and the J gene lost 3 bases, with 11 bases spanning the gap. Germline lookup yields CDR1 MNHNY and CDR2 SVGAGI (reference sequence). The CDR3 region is CASRVVGSNEKLFF. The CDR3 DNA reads TGTGCCAGCAGGGTGGTTGGGTCTAATGAAAAACTGTTTTTT.

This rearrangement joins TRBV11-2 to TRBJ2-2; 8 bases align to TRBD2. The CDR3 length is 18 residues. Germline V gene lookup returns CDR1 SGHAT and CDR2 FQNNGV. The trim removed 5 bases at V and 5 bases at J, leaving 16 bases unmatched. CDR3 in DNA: TGTGCCAGCAGCCCAACCACTAGCGGCGGGGGAAGAACCGGGGAGCTGTTTTTT. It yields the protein CASSPTTSGGGRTGELFF.

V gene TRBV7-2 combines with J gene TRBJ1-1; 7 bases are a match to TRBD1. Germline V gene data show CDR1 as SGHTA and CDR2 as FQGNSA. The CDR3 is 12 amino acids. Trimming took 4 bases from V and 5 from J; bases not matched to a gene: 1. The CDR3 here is CASSSTGTEAFF. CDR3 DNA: TGTGCCAGCAGCTCGACAGGGACTGAAGCTTTCTTT. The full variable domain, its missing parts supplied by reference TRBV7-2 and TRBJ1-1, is GAGVSQSPSNKVTEKGKDVELRCDPISGHTALYWYRQSLGQGLEFLIYFQGNSAPDKSGLPSDRFSAERTGGSVSTLTIQRTQQEDSAVYLCASSSTGTEAFFGQGTRLTVV.

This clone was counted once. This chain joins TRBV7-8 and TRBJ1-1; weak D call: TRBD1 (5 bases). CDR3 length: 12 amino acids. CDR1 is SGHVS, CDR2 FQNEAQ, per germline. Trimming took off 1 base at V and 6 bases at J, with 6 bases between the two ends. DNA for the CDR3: TGTGCCAGCAGCTTAGGGGGGGCTGAAGCTTTCTTT. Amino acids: CASSLGGAEAFF. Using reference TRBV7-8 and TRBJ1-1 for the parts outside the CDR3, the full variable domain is GAGVSQSPRYKVAKRGQDVALRCDPISGHVSLFWYQQALGQGPEFLTYFQNEAQLDKSGLPSDRFFAERPEGSVSTLKIQRTQQEDSAVYLCASSLGGAEAFFGQGTRLTVV.

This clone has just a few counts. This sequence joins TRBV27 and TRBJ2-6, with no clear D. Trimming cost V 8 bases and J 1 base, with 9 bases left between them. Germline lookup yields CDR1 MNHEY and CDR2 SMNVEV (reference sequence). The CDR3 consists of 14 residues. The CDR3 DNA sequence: TGTGCCAGCGGCAGCGATTCTGGGGCCAACGTCCTGACTTTC. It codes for CASGSDSGANVLTF.

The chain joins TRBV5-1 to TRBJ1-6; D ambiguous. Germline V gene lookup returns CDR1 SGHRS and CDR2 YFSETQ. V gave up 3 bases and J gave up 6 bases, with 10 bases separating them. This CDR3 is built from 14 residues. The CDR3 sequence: CASSSAAGNSPLHF. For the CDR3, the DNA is TGCGCCAGCAGCTCAGCGGCGGGTAATTCACCCCTCCACTTT.

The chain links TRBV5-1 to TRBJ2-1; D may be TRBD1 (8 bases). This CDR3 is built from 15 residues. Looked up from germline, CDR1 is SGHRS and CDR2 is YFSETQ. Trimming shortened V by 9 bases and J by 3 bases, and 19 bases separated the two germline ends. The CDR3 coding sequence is TGCGCCACTCAACAGGGGGGGACCATCTACAATGAGCAGTTCTTC. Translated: CATQQGGTIYNEQFF.

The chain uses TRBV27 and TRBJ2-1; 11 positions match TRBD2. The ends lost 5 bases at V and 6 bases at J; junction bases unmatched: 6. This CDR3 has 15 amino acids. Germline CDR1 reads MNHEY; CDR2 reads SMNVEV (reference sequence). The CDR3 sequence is CASSLAGGLVNEQFF. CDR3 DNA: TGTGCCAGCAGTCTAGCGGGGGGCCTTGTCAATGAGCAGTTCTTC.

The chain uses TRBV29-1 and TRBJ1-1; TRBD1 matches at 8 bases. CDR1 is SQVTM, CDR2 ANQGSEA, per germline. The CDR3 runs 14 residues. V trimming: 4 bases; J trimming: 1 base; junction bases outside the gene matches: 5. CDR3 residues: CSVVGQVENTEAFF. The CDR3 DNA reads TGCAGCGTTGTGGGACAGGTGGAGAACACTGAAGCTTTCTTT.

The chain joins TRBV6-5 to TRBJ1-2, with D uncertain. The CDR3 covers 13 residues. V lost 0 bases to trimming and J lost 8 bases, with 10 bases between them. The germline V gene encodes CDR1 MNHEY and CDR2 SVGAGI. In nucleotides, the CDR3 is TGTGCCAGCAGTTACTCGACGATGGGCGGCTACACCTTC. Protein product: CASSYSTMGGYTF.

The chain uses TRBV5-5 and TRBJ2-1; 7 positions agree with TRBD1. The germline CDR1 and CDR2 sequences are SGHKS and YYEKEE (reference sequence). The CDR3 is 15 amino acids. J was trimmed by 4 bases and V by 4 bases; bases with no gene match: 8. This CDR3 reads CASSRDSLEYNEQFF. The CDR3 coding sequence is TGTGCCAGCAGCCGGGACAGCCTGGAGTACAATGAGCAGTTCTTC.

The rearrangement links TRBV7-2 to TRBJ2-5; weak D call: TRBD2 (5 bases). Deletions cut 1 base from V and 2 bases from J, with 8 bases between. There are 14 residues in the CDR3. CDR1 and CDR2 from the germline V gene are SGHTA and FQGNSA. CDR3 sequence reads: CASSLVTGQETQYF. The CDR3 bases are TGTGCCAGCAGCTTAGTAACGGGGCAAGAGACCCAGTACTTC. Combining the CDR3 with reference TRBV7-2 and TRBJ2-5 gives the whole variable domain GAGVSQSPSNKVTEKGKDVELRCDPISGHTALYWYRQSLGQGLEFLIYFQGNSAPDKSGLPSDRFSAERTGGSVSTLTIQRTQQEDSAVYLCASSLVTGQETQYFGPGTRLLVL.

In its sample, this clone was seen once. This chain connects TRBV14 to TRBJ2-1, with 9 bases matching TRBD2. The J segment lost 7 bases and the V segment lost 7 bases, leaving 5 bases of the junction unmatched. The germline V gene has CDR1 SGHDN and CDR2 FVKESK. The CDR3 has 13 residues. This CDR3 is CASNLAGMNEQFF. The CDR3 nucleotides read TGTGCCAGCAACCTAGCGGGAATGAATGAGCAGTTCTTC. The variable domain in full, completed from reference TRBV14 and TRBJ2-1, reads EAGVTQFPSHSVIEKGQTVTLRCDPISGHDNLYWYRRVMGKEIKFLLHFVKESKQDESGMPNNRFLAERTGGTYSTLKVQPAELEDSGVYFCASNLAGMNEQFFGPGTRLTVL.

DNA for the CDR3: TGTGCCAGCAGAAGCGTTAACACTGAAGCTTTCTTT. It specifies CASRSVNTEAFF. This chain links TRBV6-5 with TRBJ1-1; no reliable D call. CDR1 and CDR2 from the germline V gene are MNHEY and SVGAGI. The ends were cut back, 6 bases at V and 2 bases at J, with 7 bases in the middle. The CDR3 is made up of 12 amino acids.

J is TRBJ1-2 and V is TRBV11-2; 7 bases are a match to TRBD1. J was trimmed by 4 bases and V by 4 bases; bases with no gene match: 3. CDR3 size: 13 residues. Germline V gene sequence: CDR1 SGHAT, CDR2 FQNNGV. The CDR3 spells CASSSDRLYGYTF. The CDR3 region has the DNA TGTGCCAGCAGCTCGGACAGGCTCTATGGCTACACCTTC.

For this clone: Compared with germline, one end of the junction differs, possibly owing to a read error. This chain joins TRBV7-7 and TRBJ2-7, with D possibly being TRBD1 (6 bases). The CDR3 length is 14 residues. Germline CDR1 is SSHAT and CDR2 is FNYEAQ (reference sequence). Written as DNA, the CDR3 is TGTGCTAGCAGTCCCCCGGGACACCACAACGAGCAGTACTTC. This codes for CASSPPGHHNEQYF. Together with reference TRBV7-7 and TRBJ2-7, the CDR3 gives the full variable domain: GAGVSQSPRYKVTKRGQDVTLRCDPISSHATLYWYQQALGQGPEFLTYFNYEAQPDKSGLPSDRFSAERPEGSISTLTIQRTEQRDSAMYRCASSPPGHHNEQYFGPGTRLTVT.

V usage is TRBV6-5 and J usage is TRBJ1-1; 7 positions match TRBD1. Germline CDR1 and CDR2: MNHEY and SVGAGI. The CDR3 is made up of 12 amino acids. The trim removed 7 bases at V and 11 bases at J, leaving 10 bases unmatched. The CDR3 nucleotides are TGTGCCAGCACTTCCAGGGGGGGTCGGGCTTTCTTT. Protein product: CASTSRGGRAFF.

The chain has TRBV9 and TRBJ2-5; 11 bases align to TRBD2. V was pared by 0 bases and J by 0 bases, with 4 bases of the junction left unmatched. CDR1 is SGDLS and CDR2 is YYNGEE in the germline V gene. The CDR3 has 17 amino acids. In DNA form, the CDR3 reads TGTGCCAGCAGCGTAGCTCTTAGCGGGGGGGACCAAGAGACCCAGTACTTC. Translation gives CASSVALSGGDQETQYF.

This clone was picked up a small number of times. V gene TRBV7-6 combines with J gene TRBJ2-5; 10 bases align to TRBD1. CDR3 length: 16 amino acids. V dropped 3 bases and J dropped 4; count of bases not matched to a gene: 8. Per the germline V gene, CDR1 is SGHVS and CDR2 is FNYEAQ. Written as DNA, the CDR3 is TGTGCCAGCAGCTTGGGCAAGGGACAGGGGCTAGAGACCCAGTACTTC. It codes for CASSLGKGQGLETQYF.

The CDR3: CASRDRAAAAYEQYF. CDR3 coding DNA: TGTGCCAGCAGGGACAGGGCTGCAGCGGCGTACGAGCAGTACTTC. This chain joins TRBV5-8 and TRBJ2-7; TRBD1 matches 8 bases. Trimming at V came to 5 bases and at J to 4 bases, leaving 11 bases not matched to a gene. Germline CDR1 and CDR2: SGHTS and YDEGEE. There are 15 residues in the CDR3.

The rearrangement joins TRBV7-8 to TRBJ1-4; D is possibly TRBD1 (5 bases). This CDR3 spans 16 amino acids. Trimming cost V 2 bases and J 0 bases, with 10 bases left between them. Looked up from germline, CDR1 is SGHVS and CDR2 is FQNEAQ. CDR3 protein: CASSLRGGTTNEKLFF. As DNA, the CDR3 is TGTGCCAGCAGCTTACGGGGGGGAACAACTAATGAAAAACTGTTTTTT. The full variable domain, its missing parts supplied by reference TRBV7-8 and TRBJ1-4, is GAGVSQSPRYKVAKRGQDVALRCDPISGHVSLFWYQQALGQGPEFLTYFQNEAQLDKSGLPSDRFFAERPEGSVSTLKIQRTQQEDSAVYLCASSLRGGTTNEKLFFGSGTQLSVL.

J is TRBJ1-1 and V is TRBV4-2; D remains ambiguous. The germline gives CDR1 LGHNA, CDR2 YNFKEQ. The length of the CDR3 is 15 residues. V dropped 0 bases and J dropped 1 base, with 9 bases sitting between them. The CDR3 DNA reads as TGTGCCAGCAGCCAAGAGGGCGGCCAGAACACTGAAGCTTTCTTT. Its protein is CASSQEGGQNTEAFF.

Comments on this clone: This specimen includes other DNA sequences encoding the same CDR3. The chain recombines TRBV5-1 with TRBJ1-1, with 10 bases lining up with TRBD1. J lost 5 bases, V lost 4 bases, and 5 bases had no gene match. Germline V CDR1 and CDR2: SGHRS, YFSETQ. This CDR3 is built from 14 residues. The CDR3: CASSPGQGGTEAFF. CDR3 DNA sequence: TGCGCCAGCAGCCCCGGACAGGGGGGGACTGAAGCTTTCTTT.

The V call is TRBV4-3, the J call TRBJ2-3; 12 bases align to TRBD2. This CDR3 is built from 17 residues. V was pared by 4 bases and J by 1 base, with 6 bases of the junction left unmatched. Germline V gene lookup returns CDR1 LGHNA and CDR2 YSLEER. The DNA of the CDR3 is TGCGCCAGCAGCCCCAGCCGGACTAGCGGGGGCACAGATACGCAGTATTTT. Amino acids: CASSPSRTSGGTDTQYF.

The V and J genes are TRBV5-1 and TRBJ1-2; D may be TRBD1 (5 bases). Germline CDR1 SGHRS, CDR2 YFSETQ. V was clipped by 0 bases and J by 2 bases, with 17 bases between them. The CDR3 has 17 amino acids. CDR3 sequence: CASSLGFRDQNNYGYTF. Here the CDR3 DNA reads TGCGCCAGCAGCTTGGGGTTCCGGGACCAAAACAACTATGGCTACACCTTC. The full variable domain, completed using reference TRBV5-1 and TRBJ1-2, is KAGVTQTPRYLIKTRGQQVTLSCSPISGHRSVSWYQQTPGQGLQFLFEYFSETQRNKGNFPGRFSGRQFSNSRSEMNVSTLELGDSALYLCASSLGFRDQNNYGYTFGSGTRLTVV.

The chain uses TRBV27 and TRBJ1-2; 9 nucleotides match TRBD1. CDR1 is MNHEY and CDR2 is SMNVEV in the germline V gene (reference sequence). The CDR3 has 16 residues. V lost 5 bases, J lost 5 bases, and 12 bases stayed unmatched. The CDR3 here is CASSPLGRQGGYGYTF. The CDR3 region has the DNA TGTGCCAGCAGTCCTCTCGGGAGACAGGGGGGATATGGCTACACCTTC.

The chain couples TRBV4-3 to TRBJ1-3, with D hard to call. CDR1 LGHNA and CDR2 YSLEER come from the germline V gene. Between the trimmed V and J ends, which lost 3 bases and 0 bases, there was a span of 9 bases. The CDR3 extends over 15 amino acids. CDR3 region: CASSQAGFSGNTIYF. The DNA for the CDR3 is TGCGCCAGCAGCCAGGCGGGGTTCTCTGGAAACACCATATATTTT.

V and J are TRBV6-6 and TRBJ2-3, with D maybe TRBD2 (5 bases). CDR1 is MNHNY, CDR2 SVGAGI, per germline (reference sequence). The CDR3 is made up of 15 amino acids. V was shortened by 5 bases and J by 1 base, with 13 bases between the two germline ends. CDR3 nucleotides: TGTGCCAGCAGTGTTAGCGAGAGGGGCACAGATACGCAGTATTTT. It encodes CASSVSERGTDTQYF.

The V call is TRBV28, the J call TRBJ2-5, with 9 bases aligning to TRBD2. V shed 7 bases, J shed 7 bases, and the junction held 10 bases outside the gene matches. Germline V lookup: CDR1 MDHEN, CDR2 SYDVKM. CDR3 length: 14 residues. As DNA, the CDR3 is TGTGCCAGCACCCTCAGGACTAGCGCGGGGACCCAGTACTTC. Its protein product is CASTLRTSAGTQYF.

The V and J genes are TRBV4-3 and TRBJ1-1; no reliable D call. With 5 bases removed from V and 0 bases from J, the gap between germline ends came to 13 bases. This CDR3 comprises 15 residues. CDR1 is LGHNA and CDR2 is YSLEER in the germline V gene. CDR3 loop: CASSEGLNMNTEAFF. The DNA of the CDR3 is TGCGCCAGCAGCGAAGGCCTGAACATGAACACTGAAGCTTTCTTT.